The clone carrying this T cell receptor (beta chain) was detected many times. The antigen is not known. The germline CDR1 and CDR2 sequences are LGHDT and YNNKEL (reference sequence). The CDR3 is made up of 23 amino acids. Unmatched junction bases numbered 25, after V lost 0 bases and J lost 1 base. TCRdb reanalysed the 5' RACE reads using MiXCR and keeps one entry per CDR3 protein. This table has 310,000 or so distinct CDR3 sequences, 20% appearing once. These data are taken from a study of CD8 T cells in ankylosing spondylitis. Study results and caveats: Disease-linked clones displayed a CD8+ phenotype and appeared relatively rarely in peripheral blood. Apparently characteristic of ankylosing spondylitis blood was a TCR beta motif (about eight highly homologous variants). Matched ankylosing spondylitis synovial fluid reportedly showed significant enrichment of disease-linked clones. Earlier work had already found some motif variants in reactive arthritis synovial fluid and blood.

The source material was blood, either unsorted or a sorted T cell fraction (not recorded which). The chain employs TRBV3-1 and TRBJ2-3; 7 bases fit TRBD2. The receptor was derived from a male donor with ankylosing spondylitis or in good health (not recorded which). The CDR3 is CASSQEPPSTSGVPNSGTDTQYF. CDR3 coding DNA: TGTGCCAGCAGCCAAGAGCCCCCTTCGACCAGCGGGGTCCCTAATTCTGGCACAGATACGCAGTATTTT.